There are a few counts of the clone carrying this TCR beta chain. The data belong to a study of T-cell memory formation after mild COVID-19. Constant-segment primers were used for 5'RACE, and the resulting TCR alpha and TCR beta cDNA libraries carried sample barcodes and UMIs. Via MiXCR, TCRdb re-called the 5' RACE reads, giving one row per CDR3 protein. The sample has some 250,000 distinct CDR3 sequences, under 20% seen once. Germline loops: CDR1 KGHSY, CDR2 FQNENV. The trim removed 2 bases at V and 1 base at J, leaving 2 bases unmatched. The CDR3 has 15 amino acids. Sequencing was done on a sample of PBMCs or a T cell subset sorted from them (not recorded which). The V call is TRBV16, the J call TRBJ2-1; 7 nucleotides align to TRBD2. This sequence originates from a man younger than 35 who had mild COVID-19 (a few samples of this study predate the infection). Cell type and time point are not known. CDR3 bases: TGTGCCAGCAGCCAAACGGGACTATCCTACAATGAGCAGTTCTTC. As protein: CASSQTGLSYNEQFF.